One sample yielded the 11 T cell receptor beta chains listed below, sequenced in a study of T cell repertoires in cytomegalovirus infection. TCRdb recomputed calls from the reads with MiXCR, one row per CDR3 protein. The sample shows hundreds of thousands of distinct CDR3 sequences, less than 40% of them seen only once. The sequencing sample was made of PBMCs. The receptor source for this set is a human donor in good health (CMV status not recorded). Some clones in this sample may be carry-over from other donors' samples.

A remark on this clonotype: One junction end does not reproduce the germline sequence, and a read error may be involved. V and J are TRBV5-7 and TRBJ1-5, with D possibly matching TRBD1 (5 bases). TRBV5-7 is an open reading frame whose function is uncertain. The CDR3 spans 14 residues. CDR3 sequence: CERVTGPFHQPQHF. The CDR3, as DNA: TGCGAGAGGGTGACGGGACCCTTCCATCAGCCCCAGCATTTT.

The sample holds a few counts of this clonotype. The genes are TRBV19 and TRBJ1-6; perhaps TRBD1 as D (5 bases). The V gene's germline CDR1 is LNHDA and CDR2 SQIVND (reference sequence). The CDR3 has 16 amino acids. Trimming cost V 4 bases and J 6 bases, with 16 bases left between them. The CDR3: CASSSWRRQINSPLHF. The CDR3 DNA follows: TGTGCCAGTAGTAGTTGGCGGAGACAGATTAATTCACCCCTCCACTTT.

Only a few counts were recorded for this clonotype. J is TRBJ1-3 and V is TRBV6-5, with a tentative D call TRBD1 (5 bases). V was cut by 0 bases and J by 2 bases, with 8 bases left in between. The CDR3 contains 15 residues. Germline V lookup: CDR1 MNHEY, CDR2 SVGAGI. The CDR3: CASSYSRGPGNTIYF. CDR3 sequence (DNA): TGTGCCAGCAGTTACTCGAGGGGACCTGGAAACACCATATATTTT.

There are many counts of this clonotype. The chain carries TRBV7-8 and TRBJ1-5; the D is unclear. CDR3 size: 14 residues. V was trimmed by 1 base and J by 7 bases, leaving 11 bases between them. Germline V gives CDR1 SGHVS, CDR2 FQNEAQ. The CDR3 protein is CASSLERSLQPQHF. In DNA, the CDR3 is TGTGCCAGCAGCTTAGAAAGGAGCTTACAGCCCCAGCATTTT.

This clonotype was detected only a few times. The chain employs TRBV14 and TRBJ1-6, with D possibly matching TRBD1 (5 bases). Germline CDR1 and CDR2: SGHDN and FVKESK. This CDR3 is 16 amino acids long. V lost 1 base and J lost 7, with 14 bases in between. In DNA form, the CDR3 reads TGTGCCAGCAGCCAAGTTAGGGGACGGCTCAATTCACCCCTCCACTTT. Protein product: CASSQVRGRLNSPLHF.

On this clonotype: Since no conserved phenylalanine or tryptophan closes the CDR3, a read error is the likely cause. V usage is TRBV7-6 and J usage is TRBJ2-1; D not resolved. The CDR3 length is 13 residues. The germline V and J ends were trimmed by 4 bases and 5 bases, with 9 bases remaining between them. CDR1 is SGHVS and CDR2 is FNYEAQ in the germline V gene. CDR3 region: CASSWKAHNEQFL. CDR3 coding DNA: TGTGCCAGCAGCTGGAAAGCGCACAATGAGCAGTTCTTA.

This clonotype has only a few counts. The chain couples TRBV6-8 to TRBJ1-1, with a tentative D call TRBD1 (5 bases). This CDR3 region has 16 residues. The V gene lost 1 base and the J gene lost 1 base, with 13 bases spanning the gap. The germline CDR1 and CDR2 sequences are MNHGY and SAAAGT. CDR3 coding DNA: TGTGCCAGCAGTTACTGGGGGAGGGAGGGGAACACTGAAGCTTTCTTT. Translating gives CASSYWGREGNTEAFF.

This chain uses TRBV20-1 with TRBJ2-2, with 7 bases matching TRBD2. V trimming: 3 bases; J trimming: 4 bases; junction bases outside the gene matches: 11. This CDR3 is built from 16 residues. CDR1 DFQATT and CDR2 SNEGSKA come from the germline V gene (reference sequence). CDR3 protein: CSARGLAEFLTGELFF. As DNA, the CDR3 is TGCAGTGCTAGGGGTCTAGCGGAGTTCCTCACCGGGGAGCTGTTTTTT.

This chain joins TRBV6-8 and TRBJ1-5, with 7 positions matching TRBD1. The germline CDR1 and CDR2 sequences are MNHGY and SAAAGT. V gave up 6 bases and J gave up 0 bases; unmatched junction bases: 11. The CDR3 consists of 17 residues. The DNA for the CDR3 is TGTGCCAGCAGCACTCCGACAGGGCTCTATAGCAATCAGCCCCAGCATTTT. It translates to CASSTPTGLYSNQPQHF.

In this sample, this clonotype turned up many times. The chain recombines TRBV5-8 with TRBJ1-4; tentatively, D is TRBD1 (6 bases). The CDR3 contains 14 residues. With 3 bases removed from V and 8 bases from J, the gap between germline ends came to 14 bases. CDR1 and CDR2 from the germline V gene are SGHTS and YDEGEE. The CDR3 DNA is TGTGCCAGCAGCTCCTGGGGGCGTCGGGAAAAACTGTTTTTT. Translation: CASSSWGRREKLFF.

This clonotype was picked up a small number of times. V usage is TRBV19 and J usage is TRBJ1-5; D possibly corresponds to TRBD1 (6 bases). Germline V gene sequence: CDR1 LNHDA, CDR2 SQIVND (reference sequence). This CDR3 has 16 residues. Between the trimmed V and J ends, which lost 5 bases and 7 bases, there was a span of 21 bases. This chain's CDR3 is CASSHRTVRGGQPQHF. The CDR3 DNA reads as TGTGCCAGTAGTCACAGGACAGTACGGGGAGGACAGCCCCAGCATTTT.